This T cell receptor (beta chain) emerged from a study of blood T cells in healthy people across ages. Primed by a sample-barcoded 5' primer and a J-beta primer mix, a second PCR proceeded for roughly 6 to 12 cycles. One entry per CDR3 protein results from TCRdb running MiXCR on the 5' RACE reads. The data show 650,000 to 800,000 distinct CDR3 sequences, more than 45% seen once. This CDR3 spans 17 amino acids. Germline values: CDR1 MNHEY, CDR2 SMNVEV (reference sequence). V shed 4 bases and J 5 bases; nucleotides not matched to a gene: 16. Each donor's blood draw was roughly 10 milliliters of peripheral blood.

J is TRBJ1-2 and V is TRBV27; 7 nucleotides align to TRBD1. Sequencing was carried out using blood. This TCR was sampled from a woman older than 75 in good health. CDR3 sequence (DNA): TGTGCCAGCAGTTCGTCCCGGACAGGAAAAGGACCTTATGGCTACACCTTC. This translates into CASSSSRTGKGPYGYTF.